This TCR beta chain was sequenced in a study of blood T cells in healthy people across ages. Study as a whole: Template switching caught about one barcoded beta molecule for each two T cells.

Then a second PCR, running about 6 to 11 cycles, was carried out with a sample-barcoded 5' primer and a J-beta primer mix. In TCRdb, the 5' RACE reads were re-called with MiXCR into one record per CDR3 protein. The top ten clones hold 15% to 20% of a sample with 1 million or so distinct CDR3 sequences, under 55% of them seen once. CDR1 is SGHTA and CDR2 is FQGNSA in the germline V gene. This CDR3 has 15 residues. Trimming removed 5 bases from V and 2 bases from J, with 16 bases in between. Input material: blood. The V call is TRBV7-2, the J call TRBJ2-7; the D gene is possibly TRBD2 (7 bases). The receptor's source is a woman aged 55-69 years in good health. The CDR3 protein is CASSPTPGGAYEQYF. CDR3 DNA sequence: TGTGCCAGCAGCCCTACCCCGGGGGGCGCCTACGAGCAGTACTTC.